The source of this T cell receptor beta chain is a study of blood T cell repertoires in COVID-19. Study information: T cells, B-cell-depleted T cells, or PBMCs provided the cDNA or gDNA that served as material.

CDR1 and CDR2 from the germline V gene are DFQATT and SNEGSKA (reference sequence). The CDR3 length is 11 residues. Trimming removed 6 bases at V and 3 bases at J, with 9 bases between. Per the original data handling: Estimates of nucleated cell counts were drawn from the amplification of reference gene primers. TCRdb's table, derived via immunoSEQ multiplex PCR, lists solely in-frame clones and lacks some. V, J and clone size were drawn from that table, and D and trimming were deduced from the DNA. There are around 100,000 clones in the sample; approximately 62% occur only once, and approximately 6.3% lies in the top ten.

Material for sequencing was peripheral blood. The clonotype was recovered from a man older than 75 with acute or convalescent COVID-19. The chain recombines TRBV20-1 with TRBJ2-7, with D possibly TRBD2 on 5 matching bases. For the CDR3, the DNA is TGCAGTGCAGGGAGCCACTACGAGCAGTACTTC. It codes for CSAGSHYEQYF.